These 8 T cell receptor beta chains originate from one sample sequenced in a study of blood T cell repertoires in COVID-19. Measured with immunoSEQ multiplex PCR; TCRdb has only the in-frame clones, and not every one. Of 210,000 or so clones listed, 89% are singletons. The material sequenced was peripheral blood. The receptors were gathered from a woman aged 40 to 49 with acute or convalescent COVID-19.

This chain uses TRBV18 with TRBJ1-2, with D perhaps matching TRBD1 (5 bases). This CDR3 region has 13 residues. V was pared by 3 bases and J by 5 bases, with 10 bases between. CDR1 KGHSH and CDR2 LQKENI come from the germline V gene. The CDR3 spells CASSPQTEYGYTF. The CDR3 coding sequence is TGTGCCAGCTCACCCCAGACAGAGTATGGCTACACCTTC.

The CDR3 nucleotides are TGTGCCAGCAGTTTACAGGAAAACACTGAAGCTTTCTTT. Encoded protein: CASSLQENTEAFF. The V gene is TRBV2, the J gene TRBJ1-1, with D maybe TRBD1 (5 bases). Germline V gene data show CDR1 as SNHLY and CDR2 as FYNNEI. The CDR3 sequence is 13 residues long. The V and J ends lost 5 bases and 2 bases respectively, with 9 bases between them.

The V gene is TRBV5-1, the J gene TRBJ2-1; 11 bases are shared with TRBD1. The V gene end was trimmed by 3 bases and the J gene end by 4 bases; junction bases not matched to a gene: 9. The length of the CDR3 is 17 residues. The germline gives CDR1 SGHRS, CDR2 YFSETQ. In DNA form, the CDR3 reads TGCGCCAGCAGCTCGGGACAGGGGGATCCCCTTTACAATGAGCAGTTCTTC. This translates into CASSSGQGDPLYNEQFF.

The chain recombines TRBV2 with TRBJ1-2; TRBD1 matches 8 bases. Germline V gene lookup returns CDR1 SNHLY and CDR2 FYNNEI. There are 16 residues in the CDR3. V lost 3 bases and J lost 2; bases outside the gene matches: 8. This CDR3 is CASSDTRTGSNYGYTF. DNA for the CDR3: TGTGCCAGCAGTGACACCCGGACAGGGTCGAACTATGGCTACACCTTC.

This sequence joins TRBV7-8 and TRBJ2-5, with 7 nucleotides matching TRBD1. The CDR3 has 13 residues. The trim removed 5 bases at V and 2 bases at J, leaving 2 bases unmatched. Germline CDR1 and CDR2: SGHVS and FQNEAQ. For the CDR3, the DNA is TGTGCCAGCAGCCAGGACAGGCAAGAGACCCAGTACTTC. It encodes CASSQDRQETQYF. Based on the CDR3 plus reference TRBV7-8 and TRBJ2-5, the full variable domain is GAGVSQSPRYKVAKRGQDVALRCDPISGHVSLFWYQQALGQGPEFLTYFQNEAQLDKSGLPSDRFFAERPEGSVSTLKIQRTQQEDSAVYLCASSQDRQETQYFGPGTRLLVL.

The chain links TRBV5-6 to TRBJ1-4, with TRBD1 matching over 7 bases. The V gene end was trimmed by 2 bases and the J gene end by 0 bases; junction bases not matched to a gene: 7. Per the germline V gene, CDR1 is SGHDT and CDR2 is YYEEEE. The CDR3 is 17 amino acids. The CDR3 loop is CASSLGTAATTNEKLFF. The CDR3, as DNA: TGTGCCAGCAGCTTAGGGACAGCAGCTACAACTAATGAAAAACTGTTTTTT. Together with reference TRBV5-6 and TRBJ1-4, the CDR3 gives the full variable domain: DAGVTQSPTHLIKTRGQQVTLRCSPKSGHDTVSWYQQALGQGPQFIFQYYEEEERQRGNFPDRFSGHQFPNYSSELNVNALLLGDSALYLCASSLGTAATTNEKLFFGSGTQLSVL.

For this clone: Because the CDR3's place on the DNA is in doubt, the DNA is left out and the CDR3 is given as listed by TCRdb. V gene TRBV21-1 combines with J gene TRBJ1-3; the D segment call TRBD1 is taken from the table without a DNA check. TRBV21-1 is a known pseudogene. The CDR3 extends over 20 residues, inclusive of both ends. The CDR3 sequence: CASSKEVFRTRVGSGNTIYF.

The V and J genes are TRBV27 and TRBJ1-2; possibly TRBD1 for D (6 bases). Looked up from germline, CDR1 is MNHEY and CDR2 is SMNVEV (reference sequence). Deletions cut 6 bases from V and 2 bases from J, with 16 bases between. This CDR3 is built from 15 residues. CDR3 in amino acids: CASSQEVGHNYGYTF. CDR3 DNA: TGTGCCAGCAGCCAAGAGGTGGGACACAACTATGGCTACACCTTC.